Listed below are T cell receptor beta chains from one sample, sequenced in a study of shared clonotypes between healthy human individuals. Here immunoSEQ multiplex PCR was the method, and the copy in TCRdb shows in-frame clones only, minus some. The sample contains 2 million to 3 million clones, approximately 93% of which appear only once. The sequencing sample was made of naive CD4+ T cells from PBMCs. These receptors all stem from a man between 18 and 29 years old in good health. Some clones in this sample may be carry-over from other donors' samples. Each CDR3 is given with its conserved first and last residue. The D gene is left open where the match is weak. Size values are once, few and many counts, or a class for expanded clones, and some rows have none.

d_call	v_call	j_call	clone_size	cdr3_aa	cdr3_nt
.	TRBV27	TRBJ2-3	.	CASSLLGDTQYF	TGTGCCAGCAGTTTACTGGGGGATACGCAGTATTTT
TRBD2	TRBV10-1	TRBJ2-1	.	CASSDRTSGSHRVREQFF	TGCGCCAGCAGTGACCGGACTAGCGGGAGCCACCGGGTACGGGAGCAGTTCTTC
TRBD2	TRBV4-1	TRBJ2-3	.	CASSQREGRGTDTQYF	TGCGCCAGCAGCCAGCGGGAGGGCCGGGGCACAGATACGCAGTATTTT
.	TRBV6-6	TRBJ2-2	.	CASSLARGTGELFF	TGTGCCAGCAGCCTAGCACGGGGGACCGGGGAGCTGTTTTTT
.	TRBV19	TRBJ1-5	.	CASTSGIGQPQHF	TGTGCCAGTACTTCAGGGATCGGTCAGCCCCAGCATTTT
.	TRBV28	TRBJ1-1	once	CASSLLRDLTLNTEAFF	TGTGCCAGCAGTTTATTGCGGGACTTAACCTTGAACACTGAAGCTTTCTTT
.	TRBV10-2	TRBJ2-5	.	CASSTSHETQYF	TGCGCCAGCAGTACCAGTCACGAGACCCAGTACTTC
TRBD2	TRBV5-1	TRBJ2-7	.	CASSVGLALPYEQYF	TGCGCCAGCAGCGTGGGACTAGCGCTCCCCTACGAGCAGTACTTC
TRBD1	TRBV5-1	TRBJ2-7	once	CASSLDLRTGKEQYF	TGCGCCAGCAGCTTGGATCTGAGGACAGGGAAGGAGCAGTACTTC
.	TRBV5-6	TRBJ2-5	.	CASSLWGRRGPHQETQYF	TGTGCCAGCAGCTTGTGGGGGCGGCGAGGCCCCCACCAAGAGACCCAGTACTTC
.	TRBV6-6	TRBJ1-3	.	CASSKESRGDTIYF	TGTGCCAGCAGTAAAGAATCTAGAGGAGACACCATATATTTT
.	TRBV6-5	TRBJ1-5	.	CASSRGLGNQPQHF	TGTGCCAGCAGCAGGGGTTTAGGCAATCAGCCCCAGCATTTT
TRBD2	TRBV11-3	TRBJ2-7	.	CASSSGLAGSEQYF	TGTGCCAGCAGCTCGGGACTAGCGGGCTCCGAGCAGTACTTC